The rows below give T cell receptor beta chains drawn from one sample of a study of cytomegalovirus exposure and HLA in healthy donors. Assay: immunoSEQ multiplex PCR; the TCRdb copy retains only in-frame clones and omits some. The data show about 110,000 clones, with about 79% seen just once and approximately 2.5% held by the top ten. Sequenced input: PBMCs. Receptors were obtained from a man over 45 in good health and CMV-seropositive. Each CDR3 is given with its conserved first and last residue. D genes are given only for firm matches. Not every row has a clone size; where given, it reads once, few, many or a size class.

CDR3: CASVISAGNTEAFF; DNA: TGTGCCAGCGTAATATCGGCGGGAAACACTGAAGCTTTCTTT; V: TRBV6-6; size: -; J: TRBJ1-1; D: -
CDR3: CASSPSSRGLATEAFF; DNA: TGTGCCAGCAGCCCGAGTTCGCGGGGGCTCGCCACTGAAGCTTTCTTT; V: TRBV9; size: -; J: TRBJ1-1; D: -
CDR3: CASGAPSSYEQYF; DNA: TGTGCCAGCGGTGCCCCGAGCTCCTACGAGCAGTACTTC; V: TRBV2; size: -; J: TRBJ2-7; D: -
CDR3: CASSYPGLAGQGDTQYF; DNA: TGTGCCAGCAGCTATCCGGGACTAGCGGGGCAGGGAGATACGCAGTATTTT; V: TRBV7-6; size: -; J: TRBJ2-3; D: TRBD2
CDR3: CASSPYGYTF; DNA: TGTGCCAGTAGCCCCTACGGCTACACCTTC; V: TRBV19; size: -; J: TRBJ1-2; D: -
CDR3: CASCCPPGTSYNEQFF; DNA: TGTGCCAGCTGCTGTCCCCCCGGGACTTCGTACAATGAGCAGTTCTTC; V: TRBV11-2; size: -; J: TRBJ2-1; D: -
CDR3: CASRGGTGGTETQYF; DNA: TGTGCCAGCAGGGGGGGGACAGGGGGCACGGAGACCCAGTACTTC; V: TRBV28; size: few; J: TRBJ2-5; D: TRBD1
CDR3: CASKRDTQYF; DNA: TGTGCCAGCAAGAGAGATACGCAGTATTTT; V: TRBV2; size: -; J: TRBJ2-3; D: -
CDR3: CASSLGFRDYRETQYF; DNA: TGTGCCAGCAGTTTAGGTTTCCGGGACTACAGAGAGACCCAGTACTTC; V: TRBV6-5; size: -; J: TRBJ2-5; D: TRBD2
CDR3: CASSQARTRHQPQHF; DNA: TGCGCCAGCAGCCAAGCCCGGACACGACATCAGCCCCAGCATTTT; V: TRBV4-1; size: -; J: TRBJ1-5; D: -
CDR3: CASSRGQNKETQYF; DNA: TGTGCCAGCAGCCGGGGACAGAATAAAGAGACCCAGTACTTC; V: TRBV11-2; size: -; J: TRBJ2-5; D: TRBD1
CDR3: CASSPGQLGTEAFF; DNA: TGTGCCAGCAGTCCGGGACAGCTGGGCACTGAAGCTTTCTTT; V: TRBV6-1; size: -; J: TRBJ1-1; D: TRBD1
CDR3: CASSVGVTGSTTDTQYF; DNA: TGTGCCAGCAGCGTCGGAGTAACAGGGTCAACCACAGATACGCAGTATTTT; V: TRBV9; size: -; J: TRBJ2-3; D: -
CDR3: CASSYDRNYGYTF; DNA: TGTGCCAGCAGTTACGACAGAAACTATGGCTACACCTTC; V: TRBV6-6; size: -; J: TRBJ1-2; D: -
CDR3: CASSRADASRNEQFF; DNA: TGTGCCAGTAGTCGCGCGGATGCCAGCCGAAATGAGCAGTTCTTC; V: TRBV19; size: -; J: TRBJ2-1; D: -
CDR3: CASSPGTYNEQFF; DNA: TGTGCCAGCAGTCCCGGGACTTACAATGAGCAGTTCTTC; V: TRBV7-3; size: -; J: TRBJ2-1; D: -
CDR3: CASSGRTGSAPEAFF; DNA: TGTGCCAGCAGCGGACGGACAGGGTCAGCCCCTGAAGCTTTCTTT; V: TRBV7-8; size: -; J: TRBJ1-1; D: TRBD1
CDR3: CASSNLVQGDGYTF; DNA: TGTGCCAGCAGCAATCTCGTACAGGGGGACGGCTACACCTTC; V: TRBV28; size: few; J: TRBJ1-2; D: TRBD1
CDR3: CASSPQAGGSYNEQFF; DNA: TGCGCCAGCAGCCCTCAAGCAGGGGGCTCTTACAATGAGCAGTTCTTC; V: TRBV4-1; size: -; J: TRBJ2-1; D: TRBD1
CDR3: CASSPSTALNSPLHF; DNA: TGTGCCAGCTCTCCATCGACAGCGCTTAATTCACCCCTCCACTTT; V: TRBV18; size: -; J: TRBJ1-6; D: -
CDR3: CATREGALAEQYF; DNA: TGTGCCACCCGAGAAGGGGCTCTTGCCGAGCAGTACTTC; V: TRBV15; size: -; J: TRBJ2-7; D: -
CDR3: CASSSVGRVYGYTF; DNA: TGTGCCAGCAGTTCGGTGGGCAGGGTCTATGGCTACACCTTC; V: TRBV2; size: -; J: TRBJ1-2; D: -
CDR3: CAITPGTGRYTEAFF; DNA: TGTGCCATCACCCCCGGGACAGGAAGATACACTGAAGCTTTCTTT; V: TRBV10-3; size: -; J: TRBJ1-1; D: TRBD1
CDR3: CASSLGPTGSNEKLFF; DNA: TGCGCCAGCAGCTTGGGGCCGACAGGGTCTAATGAAAAACTGTTTTTT; V: TRBV5-1; size: -; J: TRBJ1-4; D: TRBD1
CDR3: CASSLSAQGTGELFF; DNA: TGTGCCAGCAGCCTCAGCGCTCAGGGGACCGGGGAGCTGTTTTTT; V: TRBV7-6; size: -; J: TRBJ2-2; D: -
CDR3: CASSFWKGEYNEQFF; DNA: TGTGCCAGCAGCTTCTGGAAGGGGGAGTACAATGAGCAGTTCTTC; V: TRBV11-2; size: few; J: TRBJ2-1; D: -
CDR3: CASSWDRGAYEQYF; DNA: TGCGCCAGCAGCTGGGACAGGGGAGCCTACGAGCAGTACTTC; V: TRBV5-1; size: -; J: TRBJ2-7; D: TRBD1
CDR3: CASSVTGMGETQYF; DNA: TGTGCCAGCAGCGTCACAGGGATGGGAGAGACCCAGTACTTC; V: TRBV9; size: -; J: TRBJ2-5; D: -
CDR3: CASQGARGNTIYF; DNA: TGCGCCAGCCAGGGGGCGAGAGGAAACACCATATATTTT; V: TRBV5-1; size: -; J: TRBJ1-3; D: TRBD1
CDR3: CASCRDSTNEKLFF; DNA: TGTGCCAGCTGTCGGGACAGCACTAATGAAAAACTGTTTTTT; V: TRBV11-2; size: -; J: TRBJ1-4; D: TRBD1
CDR3: CASTPTATRYEQYF; DNA: TGCGCCAGCACCCCGACAGCTACCCGATACGAGCAGTACTTC; V: TRBV5-1; size: -; J: TRBJ2-7; D: -
CDR3: CASSYSGREQYF; DNA: TGTGCCAGCAGTTACTCGGGGAGGGAGCAGTACTTC; V: TRBV6-5; size: -; J: TRBJ2-7; D: -
CDR3: CASSPSADPYEQYF; DNA: TGTGCCAGCAGCCCCTCCGCGGATCCCTACGAGCAGTACTTC; V: TRBV5-6; size: few; J: TRBJ2-7; D: -
CDR3: CASSLGTGGGTEAFF; DNA: TGCGCCAGCAGCTTGGGGACAGGGGGTGGGACTGAAGCTTTCTTT; V: TRBV5-1; size: -; J: TRBJ1-1; D: TRBD1
CDR3: CASTLSGQSPYEQYF; DNA: TGTGCCAGCACTCTATCGGGACAGTCTCCCTACGAGCAGTACTTC; V: TRBV13; size: -; J: TRBJ2-7; D: TRBD1
CDR3: CASSSLAGEQFF; DNA: TGTGCCAGCAGCTCTCTAGCGGGTGAGCAGTTCTTC; V: TRBV7-2; size: -; J: TRBJ2-1; D: TRBD2
CDR3: CASSLEGRGQNTEAFF; DNA: TGTGCCAGCAGCTTAGAGGGGAGGGGACAGAACACTGAAGCTTTCTTT; V: TRBV7-6; size: -; J: TRBJ1-1; D: -
CDR3: CASSLSHGDYEQYF; DNA: TGTGCCAGCAGCTTGTCGCACGGAGACTACGAGCAGTACTTC; V: TRBV5-5; size: -; J: TRBJ2-7; D: -
CDR3: CASGSARGQGFRNEQFF; DNA: TGTGCTAGTGGTTCGGCGAGGGGACAGGGGTTTCGGAATGAGCAGTTCTTC; V: TRBV12-5; size: -; J: TRBJ2-1; D: TRBD1
CDR3: CASSVGTGANEQFF; DNA: TGTGCCAGCAGCGTAGGGACAGGGGCCAATGAGCAGTTCTTC; V: TRBV9; size: -; J: TRBJ2-1; D: TRBD1
CDR3: CASSSRTSGGEQFF; DNA: TGCGCCAGCAGCTCCCGGACTAGCGGGGGGGAGCAGTTCTTC; V: TRBV5-1; size: -; J: TRBJ2-1; D: TRBD2
CDR3: CASSTGTSGSTDTQYF; DNA: TGCGCCAGCAGCACCGGGACTAGCGGGAGCACAGATACGCAGTATTTT; V: TRBV5-1; size: -; J: TRBJ2-3; D: TRBD2
CDR3: CASSQAPTLNYEQYF; DNA: TGCGCCAGCAGCCAAGCTCCTACGCTGAACTACGAGCAGTACTTC; V: TRBV4-1; size: -; J: TRBJ2-7; D: -
CDR3: CASSPQRGGGGAGDTQYF; DNA: TGCGCCAGCAGCCCACAAAGGGGCGGGGGAGGAGCAGGAGATACGCAGTATTTT; V: TRBV5-1; size: -; J: TRBJ2-3; D: TRBD2
CDR3: CASSQQDLGGFGTEAFF; DNA: TGTGCCAGCAGCCAACAGGACTTAGGGGGCTTCGGCACTGAAGCTTTCTTT; V: TRBV7-2; size: -; J: TRBJ1-1; D: TRBD1
CDR3: CASGVTGTGGFSGGRLPYEQYF; DNA: TGTGCTAGTGGTGTAACCGGGACAGGGGGCTTCTCTGGCGGGAGGCTACCCTACGAGCAGTACTTC; V: TRBV12-5; size: -; J: TRBJ2-7; D: TRBD1
CDR3: CASSPQTGNYGYTF; DNA: TGTGCCAGCAGCCCTCAGACGGGGAACTATGGCTACACCTTC; V: TRBV14; size: once; J: TRBJ1-2; D: -
CDR3: CASTSEGRGSRGFSDTQYF; DNA: TGCGCCTCGACTAGTGAGGGCAGGGGGAGCAGGGGGTTTTCAGATACGCAGTATTTT; V: TRBV5-1; size: -; J: TRBJ2-3; D: -
CDR3: CASSTRTSGPSDTQYF; DNA: TGCGCCAGCAGCACACGGACTAGCGGCCCATCAGATACGCAGTATTTT; V: TRBV5-1; size: -; J: TRBJ2-3; D: TRBD2
CDR3: CASSRGGGRYSYEQYF; DNA: TGTGCCAGCAGCCGAGGGGGGGGAAGATACTCCTACGAGCAGTACTTC; V: TRBV5-6; size: -; J: TRBJ2-7; D: -